These T cell receptor beta chains were read from a single sample in a study of cytomegalovirus exposure and HLA in healthy donors. Profiling relied on immunoSEQ multiplex PCR, and the TCRdb table lists in-frame clones only, not all of them. The repertoire includes about 160,000 clones, 84% of them detected once, and roughly a tenth sits in the top ten. The sequencing sample was made of PBMCs. The receptors derive from a man younger than 40 in good health and CMV-seropositive. CDR3s include the opening cysteine and the closing phenylalanine or tryptophan. The D gene is left open where the match is weak. Some rows have no size entry. The others give once, few or many, or a class for an expanded clone.

d_gene: TRBD1; v_gene: TRBV14; abundance: NA; j_gene: TRBJ2-3; CDR3nt: TGTGCCAGCGCAGGGGGCGTTAGCACAGATACGCAGTATTTT; CDR3aa: CASAGGVSTDTQYF
d_gene: TRBD1; v_gene: TRBV27; abundance: NA; j_gene: TRBJ2-1; CDR3nt: TGTGCCAGCAGCCCGTGGACAGGGGGTCCTTACAATGAGCAGTTCTTC; CDR3aa: CASSPWTGGPYNEQFF
d_gene: TRBD1; v_gene: TRBV18; abundance: NA; j_gene: TRBJ1-2; CDR3nt: TGTGCCAGCTCACCTCCGGGACAGCTCTATGGCTACACCTTC; CDR3aa: CASSPPGQLYGYTF
d_gene: TRBD1; v_gene: TRBV19; abundance: NA; j_gene: TRBJ1-2; CDR3nt: TGTGCCAGTATTCCCACAGGGGCCTTTGGCTATGGCTACACCTTC; CDR3aa: CASIPTGAFGYGYTF
d_gene: NA; v_gene: TRBV6-5; abundance: NA; j_gene: TRBJ1-1; CDR3nt: TGTGCCAGCAGTTACTCGGTCGACAGCACCACTGAAGCTTTCTTT; CDR3aa: CASSYSVDSTTEAFF
d_gene: NA; v_gene: TRBV28; abundance: few; j_gene: TRBJ1-2; CDR3nt: TGTGCCAGCAGTTTACCGTTTGGCTACACCTTC; CDR3aa: CASSLPFGYTF
d_gene: NA; v_gene: TRBV5-6; abundance: NA; j_gene: TRBJ1-1; CDR3nt: TGTGCCAGCATCTCAGATGGCTTTTCAACCACTGAAGCTTTCTTT; CDR3aa: CASISDGFSTTEAFF
d_gene: TRBD1; v_gene: TRBV30; abundance: NA; j_gene: TRBJ2-7; CDR3nt: TGTGCCTGGAGTGTACCGACTTCGTGGACAGGGGGCGGCGAGCAGTACTTC; CDR3aa: CAWSVPTSWTGGGEQYF
d_gene: TRBD1; v_gene: TRBV19; abundance: NA; j_gene: TRBJ1-2; CDR3nt: TGTGCCAGTAGTCCATGGGACAGGGATGGCTACACCTTC; CDR3aa: CASSPWDRDGYTF
d_gene: NA; v_gene: TRBV6-6; abundance: NA; j_gene: TRBJ1-3; CDR3nt: TGTGCCAGCAGTTACTCCGAGAGCTCTGGAAACACCATATATTTT; CDR3aa: CASSYSESSGNTIYF
d_gene: TRBD1; v_gene: TRBV30; abundance: NA; j_gene: TRBJ1-5; CDR3nt: TGTGCCTGGAGTGCCGAGAGAGGGGGCCGGGGCAATCAGCCCCAGCATTTT; CDR3aa: CAWSAERGGRGNQPQHF
d_gene: TRBD1; v_gene: TRBV7-7; abundance: NA; j_gene: TRBJ1-4; CDR3nt: TGTGCCAGCAGCCCGGACAGGGGAACCCGAAAACTGTTTTTT; CDR3aa: CASSPDRGTRKLFF
d_gene: NA; v_gene: TRBV6-5; abundance: NA; j_gene: TRBJ1-4; CDR3nt: TGTGCCAGCAGTTACGGGGGGGCGACTAATGAAAAACTGTTTTTT; CDR3aa: CASSYGGATNEKLFF
d_gene: NA; v_gene: TRBV28; abundance: NA; j_gene: TRBJ1-3; CDR3nt: TGTGCCAGCAGTGCCAGGGGCTCCTCTGGAAACACCATATATTTT; CDR3aa: CASSARGSSGNTIYF
d_gene: NA; v_gene: TRBV28; abundance: NA; j_gene: TRBJ1-2; CDR3nt: TGTGCCGCCTCACGGGGGGGCAACTATGGCTACACCTTC; CDR3aa: CAASRGGNYGYTF
d_gene: NA; v_gene: TRBV27; abundance: NA; j_gene: TRBJ2-1; CDR3nt: TGTGCCAGCAGTCGGGGCTCCTACAATGAGCAGTTCTTC; CDR3aa: CASSRGSYNEQFF
d_gene: TRBD1; v_gene: TRBV7-2; abundance: NA; j_gene: TRBJ1-4; CDR3nt: TGTGCCAGCAGCTTAGCGGCCCACAGGGGGCGCGATGAAAAACTGTTTTTT; CDR3aa: CASSLAAHRGRDEKLFF
d_gene: NA; v_gene: TRBV21-1; abundance: NA; j_gene: TRBJ2-7; CDR3nt: TGTGCCAGCAGCCCCGTCGAGCAGTACTTC; CDR3aa: CASSPVEQYF
d_gene: TRBD1; v_gene: TRBV27; abundance: NA; j_gene: TRBJ1-3; CDR3nt: TGTGCCAGCAGCCCCGGGACAGGGACAATCTCTGGAAACACCATATATTTT; CDR3aa: CASSPGTGTISGNTIYF
d_gene: TRBD1; v_gene: TRBV5-1; abundance: NA; j_gene: TRBJ1-2; CDR3nt: TGCGCCAGCAGCTTCGGAGGGGGCGACTATGGCTACACCTTC; CDR3aa: CASSFGGGDYGYTF
d_gene: TRBD1; v_gene: TRBV7-2; abundance: once; j_gene: TRBJ1-5; CDR3nt: TGTGCCAGCAGCTTATGGACAGGGGTGGATCAGCCCCAGCATTTT; CDR3aa: CASSLWTGVDQPQHF
d_gene: NA; v_gene: TRBV9; abundance: few; j_gene: TRBJ1-5; CDR3nt: TGTGCCAGCAGCGTAGGACAGGCCTTCAATCAGCCCCAGCATTTT; CDR3aa: CASSVGQAFNQPQHF
d_gene: NA; v_gene: TRBV27; abundance: NA; j_gene: TRBJ2-7; CDR3nt: TGTGCCAGCAGTTTATCAGGGGGGGGACATCACTACGAGCAGTACTTC; CDR3aa: CASSLSGGGHHYEQYF
d_gene: NA; v_gene: TRBV7-8; abundance: few; j_gene: TRBJ2-2; CDR3nt: TGTGCCAGCACCCTGACTGTTCACGGGGAGCTGTTTTTT; CDR3aa: CASTLTVHGELFF
d_gene: TRBD1; v_gene: TRBV6-6; abundance: NA; j_gene: TRBJ1-4; CDR3nt: TGTGCCAGCAGTTACGGGACAGGGGGAGAAAAACTGTTTTTT; CDR3aa: CASSYGTGGEKLFF
d_gene: NA; v_gene: TRBV5-1; abundance: NA; j_gene: TRBJ1-1; CDR3nt: TGCGCCAGCAGCTCCGGGACAATGAACACTGAAGCTTTCTTT; CDR3aa: CASSSGTMNTEAFF
d_gene: TRBD1; v_gene: TRBV7-9; abundance: NA; j_gene: TRBJ1-6; CDR3nt: TGTGCCAGCAGCTTAGCGAGGGACAGGGGAGATTCACCCCTCCACTTT; CDR3aa: CASSLARDRGDSPLHF
d_gene: NA; v_gene: TRBV7-9; abundance: NA; j_gene: TRBJ1-2; CDR3nt: TGTGCCAGCAGCTTACAGACAGCGACCTTGGATGGCTACACCTTC; CDR3aa: CASSLQTATLDGYTF
d_gene: TRBD2; v_gene: TRBV27; abundance: NA; j_gene: TRBJ2-1; CDR3nt: TGTGCCAGCAGTTTCCGGCCTAGCGGGAGCTCGCGCAATGAGCAGTTCTTC; CDR3aa: CASSFRPSGSSRNEQFF
d_gene: NA; v_gene: TRBV5-1; abundance: NA; j_gene: TRBJ2-5; CDR3nt: TGCGCCAGCAGCTGGGCGACAGACTCCGGGGAGACCCAGTACTTC; CDR3aa: CASSWATDSGETQYF
d_gene: NA; v_gene: TRBV30; abundance: NA; j_gene: TRBJ1-1; CDR3nt: TGTGCCTGGAGTGCCCTTGGGGGGGCCACTGAAGCTTTCTTT; CDR3aa: CAWSALGGATEAFF
d_gene: NA; v_gene: TRBV6-1; abundance: NA; j_gene: TRBJ1-5; CDR3nt: TGTGCCAGCAGTGACGCCGTAGGACATCCGAATCAGCCCCAGCATTTT; CDR3aa: CASSDAVGHPNQPQHF
d_gene: TRBD2; v_gene: TRBV13; abundance: NA; j_gene: TRBJ2-7; CDR3nt: TGTGCCAGCAGCCAGATCACCCCCTTGGTCGGTAGCGGGAGTCTCTACGAGCAGTACTTC; CDR3aa: CASSQITPLVGSGSLYEQYF
d_gene: TRBD1; v_gene: TRBV29-1; abundance: NA; j_gene: TRBJ2-7; CDR3nt: TGCAGCGTTGTGGCAGGGGGAAGCGAGCAGTACTTC; CDR3aa: CSVVAGGSEQYF
d_gene: TRBD1; v_gene: TRBV18; abundance: NA; j_gene: TRBJ2-3; CDR3nt: TGTGCCAGCTCACCAAGCAGGACAGGGAGGACAGATACGCAGTATTTT; CDR3aa: CASSPSRTGRTDTQYF
d_gene: NA; v_gene: TRBV19; abundance: once; j_gene: TRBJ2-7; CDR3nt: TGTGCCAGTAGTGTGGACAAGAGCTCCTACGAGCAGTACTTC; CDR3aa: CASSVDKSSYEQYF
d_gene: TRBD1; v_gene: TRBV7-9; abundance: few; j_gene: TRBJ1-2; CDR3nt: TGTGCCAGCAGCCCGGGACAGAATGGCTACACCTTC; CDR3aa: CASSPGQNGYTF
d_gene: TRBD1; v_gene: TRBV28; abundance: NA; j_gene: TRBJ1-6; CDR3nt: TGTGCCAGCACAGACCTCCTCGGACAGGGGGACAATTCACCCCTCCACTTT; CDR3aa: CASTDLLGQGDNSPLHF
d_gene: TRBD2; v_gene: TRBV28; abundance: NA; j_gene: TRBJ2-1; CDR3nt: TGTGCCAGCAGTCACCGACTAGCGGGAGATGAGCAGTTCTTC; CDR3aa: CASSHRLAGDEQFF
d_gene: TRBD1; v_gene: TRBV6-5; abundance: few; j_gene: TRBJ2-1; CDR3nt: TGTGCCAGCAGTTACGGTGGCAGGGGGAACAATGAGCAGTTCTTC; CDR3aa: CASSYGGRGNNEQFF
d_gene: TRBD1; v_gene: TRBV4-3; abundance: NA; j_gene: TRBJ1-2; CDR3nt: TGCGCCAGCAGCCAGGGACAGAGTGGCTACACCTTC; CDR3aa: CASSQGQSGYTF
d_gene: TRBD1; v_gene: TRBV15; abundance: NA; j_gene: TRBJ1-2; CDR3nt: TGTGCCACCAGCAACTTTGGACAGGGGGATGGCTACACCTTC; CDR3aa: CATSNFGQGDGYTF
d_gene: NA; v_gene: TRBV6-5; abundance: NA; j_gene: TRBJ1-5; CDR3nt: TGTGCCAGCAGTAAGGAGGTTAGCAATCAGCCCCAGCATTTT; CDR3aa: CASSKEVSNQPQHF
d_gene: NA; v_gene: TRBV7-8; abundance: NA; j_gene: TRBJ2-6; CDR3nt: TGTGCCAGCAGTTCCCGACAGACTGGGGCCAACGTCCTGACTTTC; CDR3aa: CASSSRQTGANVLTF
d_gene: TRBD2; v_gene: TRBV18; abundance: NA; j_gene: TRBJ2-3; CDR3nt: TGTGCCAGCTCACCCGGACTAGCGGGGCCAGGAGATACGCAGTATTTT; CDR3aa: CASSPGLAGPGDTQYF
d_gene: TRBD1; v_gene: TRBV5-1; abundance: NA; j_gene: TRBJ1-2; CDR3nt: TGCGCCAGCAGCTTACAGGGGGCGCAGGACTATGGCTACACCTTC; CDR3aa: CASSLQGAQDYGYTF
d_gene: TRBD1; v_gene: TRBV18; abundance: NA; j_gene: TRBJ1-5; CDR3nt: TGTGCCAGCTCACCTTTCATGGGACAGGGGCTCGTCGTGGCCCAGCATTTT; CDR3aa: CASSPFMGQGLVVAQHF
d_gene: NA; v_gene: TRBV4-1; abundance: NA; j_gene: TRBJ2-3; CDR3nt: TGCGCCAGCAGCCAAGAGTCCAGGGCCGATACGCAGTATTTT; CDR3aa: CASSQESRADTQYF
d_gene: TRBD2; v_gene: TRBV16; abundance: NA; j_gene: TRBJ2-7; CDR3nt: TGTGCCAGCAGCCCATCTAGCGGGAGAGGCTCCTACGAGCAGTACTTC; CDR3aa: CASSPSSGRGSYEQYF
d_gene: TRBD2; v_gene: TRBV5-8; abundance: once; j_gene: TRBJ2-7; CDR3nt: TGTGCCAGCAGCTTGGGGGCTAGCGGGACTTACGAGCAGTACTTC; CDR3aa: CASSLGASGTYEQYF
d_gene: NA; v_gene: TRBV4-3; abundance: NA; j_gene: TRBJ2-7; CDR3nt: TGCGCCAGCAGCCAAGAACGGGACAACTACGAGCAGTACTTC; CDR3aa: CASSQERDNYEQYF
d_gene: TRBD2; v_gene: TRBV4-3; abundance: NA; j_gene: TRBJ2-2; CDR3nt: TGCGCCAGCAGCCTAGCGGGGGACACCGGGGAGCTGTTTTTT; CDR3aa: CASSLAGDTGELFF
d_gene: NA; v_gene: TRBV28; abundance: NA; j_gene: TRBJ2-7; CDR3nt: TGTGCCAGCAGCCTCGGTGGCGCGGGTGACTACGAGCAGTACTTC; CDR3aa: CASSLGGAGDYEQYF
d_gene: NA; v_gene: TRBV5-1; abundance: NA; j_gene: TRBJ2-1; CDR3nt: TGCGCCAGCAGCTTGTGGACCTTAGCGAATGAGCAGTTCTTC; CDR3aa: CASSLWTLANEQFF
d_gene: NA; v_gene: TRBV7-8; abundance: NA; j_gene: TRBJ2-2; CDR3nt: TGTGCCAGCAGCAGGCGCAGGGTAAACACCGGGGAGCTGTTTTTT; CDR3aa: CASSRRRVNTGELFF
d_gene: NA; v_gene: TRBV15; abundance: NA; j_gene: TRBJ2-1; CDR3nt: TGTGCCACCAGCAGAGATAGACTAGACAATGAGCAGTTCTTC; CDR3aa: CATSRDRLDNEQFF